This T cell receptor (beta chain) was captured in a study of human T cells and chemical hapten exposure. Looking at the study overall: Patch tests put 0.01% DPC on the upper back, and the results were checked at 6 days.

Time point defined: patch test 1, 2 weeks after DPC sensitization. Treatment of the sample: therapeutic diphenylcyclopropenone sensitization with weekly scalp DPC. TCRdb reanalysed the RACE reads using MiXCR and keeps one entry per CDR3 protein. The sample gives under 450,000 distinct CDR3 sequences, about 4.8% of which show up once; approximately 2.3% is in the top ten. This clonotype showed up many times. Germline V gene data show CDR1 as KGHSH and CDR2 as LQKENI. V was pared by 7 bases and J by 0 bases, with 10 bases between. This CDR3 spans 14 amino acids. The V call is TRBV18, the J call TRBJ1-3, with D tentatively TRBD1 (5 bases). The sequencing here drew on whole blood, taken in connection with sensitization to the hapten diphenylcyclopropenone (DPC). This clonotype was sampled from a woman aged 50 to 65 with alopecia areata. Some clones in this sample may be carry-over from other donors' samples. CDR3 residues: CASFSGNSGNTIYF. In DNA form, the CDR3 reads TGTGCCAGCTTTTCAGGGAACTCTGGAAACACCATATATTTT.